The 23 T cell receptor beta chains presented below share a single source sample, sequenced in a study of blood T cell repertoires in COVID-19. Profiling relied on immunoSEQ multiplex PCR, and the TCRdb table lists in-frame clones only, not all of them. The repertoire holds some 95,000 clones, with about 85% as singletons. Specimen: peripheral blood. The receptors derive from a man aged 70 or older with acute or convalescent COVID-19.

The chain combines TRBV3-1 (or the pseudogene TRBV3-2) with TRBJ2-2; D gene unclear. Looked up from germline, CDR1 is LGHDT and CDR2 is YNNKEL (reference sequence). The CDR3 has 12 residues. Trimming shortened V by 1 base and J by 12 bases, and 9 bases separated the two germline ends. The CDR3 sequence: CASSQAGVKLFF. The CDR3 DNA reads TGTGCCAGCAGCCAAGCGGGTGTGAAGCTGTTTTTT.

The chain couples TRBV18 to TRBJ1-5, with 7 bases matching TRBD1. The CDR3 totals 15 residues. The V segment lost 5 bases and the J segment 1 base; nucleotides outside the gene matches: 5. CDR1 is KGHSH, CDR2 LQKENI, per germline. The CDR3 coding sequence is TGTGCCAGCTCAGCGACAGGGACAAGCAATCAGCCCCAGCATTTT. As protein: CASSATGTSNQPQHF. Full variable domain (remainder filled in from reference TRBV18 and TRBJ1-5): NAGVMQNPRHLVRRRGQEARLRCSPMKGHSHVYWYRQLPEEGLKFMVYLQKENIIDESGMPKERFSAEFPKEGPSILRIQQVVRGDSAAYFCASSATGTSNQPQHFGDGTRLSIL.

This chain uses TRBV2 with TRBJ2-3, with 8 positions matching TRBD2. The germline gives CDR1 SNHLY, CDR2 FYNNEI. V gave up 4 bases and J gave up 4 bases; unmatched junction bases: 7. The CDR3 loop spans 15 amino acids. The CDR3 nucleotides read TGTGCCAGCAGTGTTGGCGGGGGGACTGCAGATACGCAGTATTTT. It specifies CASSVGGGTADTQYF. The entire variable domain, with the rest obtained from reference TRBV2 and TRBJ2-3, is as follows: EPEVTQTPSHQVTQMGQEVILRCVPISNHLYFYWYRQILGQKVEFLVSFYNNEISEKSEIFDDQFSVERPDGSNFTLKIRSTKLEDSAMYFCASSVGGGTADTQYFGPGTRLTVL.

The chain couples TRBV5-1 to TRBJ1-6, with 9 bases lining up with TRBD1. The CDR3 extends over 16 amino acids. J was trimmed by 10 bases and V by 0 bases; bases with no gene match: 8. Germline V gives CDR1 SGHRS, CDR2 YFSETQ. The CDR3 reads CASSLAGQGRGSPLHF. The DNA for the CDR3 is TGCGCCAGCAGCTTGGCCGGACAGGGGAGAGGATCACCCCTCCACTTT.

This chain connects TRBV11-3 to TRBJ2-3, with 7 positions matching TRBD1. The ends lost 5 bases at V and 1 base at J; junction bases unmatched: 9. The CDR3 loop spans 16 amino acids. The germline V gene encodes CDR1 SGHNT and CDR2 YENEEA. The CDR3 here is CASSATGTVRTDTQYF. CDR3 bases: TGTGCCAGCAGCGCCACGGGGACAGTTCGCACAGATACGCAGTATTTT.

This clone was observed a single time. This chain joins TRBV2 and TRBJ1-3; no clear D. Germline V lookup: CDR1 SNHLY, CDR2 FYNNEI. Trimming removed 5 bases at V and 0 bases at J, with 17 bases between. There are 17 residues in the CDR3. CDR3 sequence: CASSFRRAPSSGNTIYF. For the CDR3, the DNA is TGTGCCAGCAGTTTTAGGCGGGCCCCAAGCTCTGGAAACACCATATATTTT.

V is TRBV7-8 and J is TRBJ2-5, with D perhaps matching TRBD2 (7 bases). The CDR3 has 16 amino acids. Germline assignment: CDR1 SGHVS and CDR2 FQNEAQ. Between the trimmed V and J ends, which lost 2 bases and 7 bases, there was a span of 20 bases. CDR3 bases: TGTGCCAGCAGCTTACTAGGCCGGGGGGCGCAGGGGACCCAGTACTTC. As protein: CASSLLGRGAQGTQYF.

This rearrangement joins TRBV4-1 to TRBJ2-1, with 8 bases identical to TRBD2. Germline V gene data show CDR1 as MGHRA and CDR2 as YSYEKL. The CDR3 runs 16 residues. J was trimmed by 8 bases and V by 4 bases; bases with no gene match: 13. In DNA, the CDR3 is TGCGCCAGCAGCCTCCGACTAGCGACCAGAAACCATGAGCAGTTCTTC. Amino acid sequence: CASSLRLATRNHEQFF.

The rearrangement links TRBV5-1 to TRBJ2-5; TRBD1 aligns across 9 bases. The CDR3 extends over 17 amino acids. Unmatched junction bases numbered 7, after V lost 0 bases and J lost 1 base. Germline CDR1 and CDR2: SGHRS and YFSETQ. The CDR3 coding sequence is TGCGCCAGCAGCTTGGACGGACAGGGGTCACCCCAAGAGACCCAGTACTTC. Its translation: CASSLDGQGSPQETQYF.

The V gene is TRBV7-9, the J gene TRBJ2-7; D is perhaps TRBD1 (6 bases). Germline V CDR1 and CDR2: SEHNR, FQNEAQ (reference sequence). CDR3 length: 13 residues. The V gene lost 5 bases and the J gene lost 4 bases, with 12 bases spanning the gap. CDR3 nucleotide sequence: TGTGCCAGCAGCCTCCCCGACAGGTACGAGCAGTACTTC. As protein: CASSLPDRYEQYF.

This chain uses TRBV5-4 with TRBJ2-2; TRBD1 matches 11 bases. CDR1 and CDR2 (germline): SGHNT, YYREEE (reference sequence). V was pared by 4 bases and J by 9 bases, with 8 bases of the junction left unmatched. The CDR3 has 15 residues. This CDR3 is CASSAGTGGERELFF. The CDR3 nucleotides read TGTGCCAGCAGCGCCGGGACAGGGGGTGAAAGGGAGCTGTTTTTT.

The V call is TRBV29-1, the J call TRBJ1-2; unclear D gene. This CDR3 is 13 amino acids long. Trimming pared 6 bases from V and 1 base from J, leaving 12 bases between. CDR1 is SQVTM and CDR2 is ANQGSEA in the germline V gene. The DNA of the CDR3 is TGCAGCGTCCATCTTGCAGATAACTATGGCTACACCTTC. As protein: CSVHLADNYGYTF.

The genes are TRBV5-4 and TRBJ2-1; tentatively, D is TRBD2 (5 bases). This CDR3 region has 15 residues. In germline, CDR1 is SGHNT, CDR2 YYREEE (reference sequence). V lost 0 bases and J lost 8, with 15 bases in between. In DNA form, the CDR3 reads TGTGCCAGCAGCTTGGGAGGGAAGTCGCTCGATGAGCAGTTCTTC. Amino acid sequence: CASSLGGKSLDEQFF. Using reference TRBV5-4 and TRBJ2-1 for the parts outside the CDR3, the full variable domain is ETGVTQSPTHLIKTRGQQVTLRCSSQSGHNTVSWYQQALGQGPQFIFQYYREEENGRGNFPPRFSGLQFPNYSSELNVNALELDDSALYLCASSLGGKSLDEQFFGPGTRLTVL.

This chain links TRBV5-1 with TRBJ1-6; D is ambiguous. The CDR3 runs to 14 residues. Germline lookup yields CDR1 SGHRS and CDR2 YFSETQ. Trimming took off 1 base at V and 10 bases at J, with 12 bases between the two ends. CDR3: CASSLTAEGSPLHF. CDR3 nucleotides: TGCGCCAGCAGCTTGACGGCCGAGGGCTCACCCCTCCACTTT.

This rearrangement joins TRBV28 to TRBJ1-2, with 7 nucleotides matching TRBD1. Trimming at V came to 2 bases and at J to 8 bases, leaving 8 bases not matched to a gene. Germline CDR1 is MDHEN and CDR2 is SYDVKM. The CDR3 extends over 14 amino acids. Here the CDR3 DNA reads TGTGCCAGCAGTTTAAGGGCACAGGGGAGAGGCTACACCTTC. It codes for CASSLRAQGRGYTF.

The chain couples TRBV2 to TRBJ1-6; D might be TRBD1 (6 bases). CDR3 size: 15 residues. Germline V gene lookup returns CDR1 SNHLY and CDR2 FYNNEI. V was pared by 5 bases and J by 9 bases, with 17 bases between. CDR3 region: CASSPGTYLFSPLHF. Here the CDR3 DNA reads TGTGCCAGCAGTCCCGGGACATATCTTTTTTCACCCCTCCACTTT.

The rearrangement links TRBV6-5 to TRBJ2-3; D remains unclear. The germline gives CDR1 MNHEY, CDR2 SVGAGI. CDR3 size: 14 residues. Trimming took off 7 bases at V and 5 bases at J, with 16 bases between the two ends. CDR3 protein: CASTPRNLRDTQYF. The CDR3 DNA reads as TGTGCCAGCACCCCGCGTAACCTGAGAGATACGCAGTATTTT.

This chain joins TRBV6-2 or TRBV6-3 and TRBJ2-2; 7 nucleotides match TRBD1. CDR1 is MNHEY and CDR2 is SVGEGT in the germline V gene. V was pared by 3 bases and J by 3 bases, with 7 bases of the junction left unmatched. This CDR3 spans 16 amino acids. The CDR3 DNA reads TGTGCCAGCAGTTATTTACCGACAGGGTACACCGGGGAGCTGTTTTTT. This sequence encodes CASSYLPTGYTGELFF.

The V and J genes are TRBV15 and TRBJ2-3; a possible D gene is TRBD2 (6 bases). V lost 3 bases to trimming and J lost 0 bases, with 7 bases between them. The CDR3 extends over 14 amino acids. Germline V lookup: CDR1 LNHNV, CDR2 YYDKDF (reference sequence). CDR3 nucleotide sequence: TGTGCCACCAGCAGCGGGGGTAGCACAGATACGCAGTATTTT. It yields the protein CATSSGGSTDTQYF.

The chain joins TRBV6-5 to TRBJ1-2, with a weak D call TRBD1 (6 bases). This CDR3 has 14 amino acids. Germline CDR1 reads MNHEY; CDR2 reads SVGAGI. V gave up 0 bases and J gave up 8 bases, with 13 bases separating them. DNA for the CDR3: TGTGCCAGCAGTTACTCGACCAAACAGGGAGGCTACACCTTC. Translation: CASSYSTKQGGYTF.

This clone was seen just once. V and J are TRBV6-6 and TRBJ2-7; TRBD1 agrees at 9 bases. After removal of 6 bases from V and 3 bases from J, the junction contained 9 bases not matched to a gene. Germline-derived CDR1 and CDR2 are MNHNY and SVGAGI (reference sequence). The CDR3 runs to 15 residues. The CDR3: CASRLGQGISYEQYV. CDR3 nucleotides: TGTGCCAGCAGACTTGGACAGGGGATAAGCTACGAGCAGTACGTC.

This clone occurred a few times. V is TRBV19 and J is TRBJ1-1; D not resolved. Trimming shortened V by 6 bases and J by 6 bases, and 26 bases separated the two germline ends. CDR3 size: 17 residues. CDR1 and CDR2 (germline): LNHDA, SQIVND (reference sequence). CDR3 residues: CASSNFRKEGLRSEAFF. For the CDR3, the DNA is TGTGCCAGTAGCAATTTCCGGAAGGAGGGATTAAGGTCTGAAGCTTTCTTT. The variable domain in full, with the rest retrieved from reference TRBV19 and TRBJ1-1, is DGGITQSPKYLFRKEGQNVTLSCEQNLNHDAMYWYRQDPGQGLRLIYYSQIVNDFQKGDIAEGYSVSREKKESFPLTVTSAQKNPTAFYLCASSNFRKEGLRSEAFFGQGTRLTVV.

V usage is TRBV21-1 and J usage is TRBJ2-7; the DNA was not used to check the table's D call, TRBD2. TRBV21-1 is reported as a pseudogene. The CDR3 consists of 15 residues. CDR3 residues: CASRQDSFGTYEQYV. For the CDR3, the DNA is TGTGCCAGCAGACAAGACTCCTTTGGCACCTACGAGCAGTACGTC.